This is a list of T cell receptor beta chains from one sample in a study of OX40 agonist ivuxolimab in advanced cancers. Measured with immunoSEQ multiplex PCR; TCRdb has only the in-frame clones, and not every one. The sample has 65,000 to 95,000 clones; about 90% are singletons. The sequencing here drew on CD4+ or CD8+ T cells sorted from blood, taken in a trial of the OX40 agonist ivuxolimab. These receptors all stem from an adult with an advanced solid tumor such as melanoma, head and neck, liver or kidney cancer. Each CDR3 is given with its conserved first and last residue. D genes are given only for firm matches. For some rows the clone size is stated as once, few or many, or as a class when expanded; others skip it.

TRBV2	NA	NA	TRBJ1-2	TGTCGAACCGCGGGCGGCTACACCTTC	CRTAGGYTF
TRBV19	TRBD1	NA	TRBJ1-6	TGTGCCAGTAGTATTGGCCAGGGGGGTAATTCACCCCTCCACTTT	CASSIGQGGNSPLHF
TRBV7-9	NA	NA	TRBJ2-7	TGTGCCAGCAGCTCTGCAAGGGAGCAGTACTTC	CASSSAREQYF
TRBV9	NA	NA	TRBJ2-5	TGTGCCAGCAGCCCGACATGGGGGGAGACCCAGTACTTC	CASSPTWGETQYF
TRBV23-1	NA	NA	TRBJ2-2	TGCGCCAGCAGTCAATCGATACGGGGGGCCAACACCGGGGAGCTGTTTTTT	CASSQSIRGANTGELFF
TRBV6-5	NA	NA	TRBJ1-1	TGTGCCAGCAGTTACTCCTCGGGGCGGGGGAACACTGAAGCTTTCTTT	CASSYSSGRGNTEAFF
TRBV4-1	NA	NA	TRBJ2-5	TGCGCCAGCAGCCAAGTCGCGGGGGCGGCCCAAGAGACCCAGTACTTC	CASSQVAGAAQETQYF
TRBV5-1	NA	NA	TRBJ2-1	TGCGCCAGCAAGTTGAGTGGTGGTACGAATGAGCAGTTCTTC	CASKLSGGTNEQFF
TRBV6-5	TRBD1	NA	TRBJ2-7	TGTGCCAGCAGCCATGACAGGGGGACCTACGAGCAGTACTTC	CASSHDRGTYEQYF
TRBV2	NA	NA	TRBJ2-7	TGTGCCAGCACCTATTCAGGACTGAGCTCCTACGAGCAGTACTTC	CASTYSGLSSYEQYF
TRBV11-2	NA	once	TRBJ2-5	TGTGCCAGCAGCTTAGAGAGGTTAGAGACCCAGTACTTC	CASSLERLETQYF
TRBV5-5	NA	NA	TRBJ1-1	TGTGCCAGCAGCTTCGTCAATCCGAACACTGAAGCTTTCTTT	CASSFVNPNTEAFF
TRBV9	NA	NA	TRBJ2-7	TGTGCCAGCAGCGTAGATACAGGGCCATACGAGCAGTACTTC	CASSVDTGPYEQYF
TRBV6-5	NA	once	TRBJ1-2	TGTGCCAGCAGCCCACTCCCCAGGTTCTATGGCTACACCTTC	CASSPLPRFYGYTF
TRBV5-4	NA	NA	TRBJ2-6	TGTGCCAGCAGCTTTCGAGGGGCTGGGGCCAACGTCCTGACTTTC	CASSFRGAGANVLTF
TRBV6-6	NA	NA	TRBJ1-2	TGTGCCAGCAGTTACTCCGGCAGGGTGAATGGCTACACCTTC	CASSYSGRVNGYTF
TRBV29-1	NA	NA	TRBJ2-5	TGCAGCGTTGACCGAACGGAGGAGACCCAGTACTTC	CSVDRTEETQYF
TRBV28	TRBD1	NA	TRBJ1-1	TGTGCCAGCTCACCCCGAGGGCAGGGGGCGAACACTGAAGCTTTCTTT	CASSPRGQGANTEAFF
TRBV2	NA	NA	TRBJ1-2	TGTGCCAGCCACCCGGGGGCGAGCTATGGCTACACCTTC	CASHPGASYGYTF
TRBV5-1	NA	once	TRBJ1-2	TGCGCCAGCAGCTTGGACAACTATGGCTACACCTTC	CASSLDNYGYTF
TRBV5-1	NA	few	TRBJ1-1	TGCGCCAGCAGCTTGGAAGTGTTGACTGAAGCTTTCTTT	CASSLEVLTEAFF
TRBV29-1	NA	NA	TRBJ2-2	TGCAGCGTTGAATCCAGGGCGGTCACCGGGGAGCTGTTTTTT	CSVESRAVTGELFF
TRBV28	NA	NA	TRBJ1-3	TGTGCCAGCAGGGGATCCGGGGACACCATATATTTT	CASRGSGDTIYF
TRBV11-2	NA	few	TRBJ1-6	TGTGCCAGCAGCTTACAGTATAATTCACCCCTCCACTTT	CASSLQYNSPLHF
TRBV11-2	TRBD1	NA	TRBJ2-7	TGTGCCAGCAGCTGGGACAGGGACGAGCAGTACTTC	CASSWDRDEQYF
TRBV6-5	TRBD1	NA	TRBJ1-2	TGTGCCAGTTCCCGGGACAGGGGGGATGATGGCTACACCTTC	CASSRDRGDDGYTF
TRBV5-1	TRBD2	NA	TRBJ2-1	TGCGCCAGCAGCTTGGAGGTGACTAGCTATAATGAGCAGTTCTTC	CASSLEVTSYNEQFF
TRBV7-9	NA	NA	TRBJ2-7	TGTGCCAGCAGCCCGTCCGCGTACGAGCAGTACTTC	CASSPSAYEQYF
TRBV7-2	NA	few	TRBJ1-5	TGTGCCAGCAGCTTGAGGTTCCCGAGCAATCAGCCCCAGCATTTT	CASSLRFPSNQPQHF
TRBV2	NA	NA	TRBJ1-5	TGTGCCAGCAGTGAGGTAACTAGCAATCAGCCCCAGCATTTT	CASSEVTSNQPQHF
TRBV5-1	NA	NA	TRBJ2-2	TGCGCCAGCAGCTTAAGCAGGGCCGCCACCGGGGAGCTGTTTTTT	CASSLSRAATGELFF
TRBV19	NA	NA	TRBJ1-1	TGTGCCAGTAGTATCTTCTACGGGAACACTGAAGCTTTCTTT	CASSIFYGNTEAFF
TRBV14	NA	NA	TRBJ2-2	TGTGCCAGCAGCCACGGGGGCAGGGCTAACACCGGGGAGCTGTTTTTT	CASSHGGRANTGELFF
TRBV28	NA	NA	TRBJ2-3	TGTGCCAGCATTTCCGGGGGGCCCCGCACAGATACGCAGTATTTT	CASISGGPRTDTQYF
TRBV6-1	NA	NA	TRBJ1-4	TGTGCCAGCAGCCCACGGGGGTATGAAAAACTGTTTTTT	CASSPRGYEKLFF
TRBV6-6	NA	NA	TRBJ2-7	TGTGCCAGCAGTTACGGTTTGGAGGGCGAGCAGTACTTC	CASSYGLEGEQYF
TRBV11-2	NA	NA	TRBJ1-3	TGTGCCAGCGGTCACCGTCCCAGTCCCGAATCTGGAAACACCATATATTTT	CASGHRPSPESGNTIYF
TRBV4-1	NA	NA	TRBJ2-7	TGCGCCAGCAGCCCCACCCCGATACTTTCCGTGGTAGACGGCGAGCAGTACTTC	CASSPTPILSVVDGEQYF
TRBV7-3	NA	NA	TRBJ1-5	TGTGCCAGCAGCGCCGGGCAGAACCAGCCCCAGCATTTT	CASSAGQNQPQHF
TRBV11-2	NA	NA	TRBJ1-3	TGTGCCAGCAGCAGATCGATCCGGGCAGGCCGAAACACCATATATTTT	CASSRSIRAGRNTIYF
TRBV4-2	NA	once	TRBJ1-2	TGTGCCAGCAGCCAAGCCCTCAGCAACTATGGCTACACCTTC	CASSQALSNYGYTF
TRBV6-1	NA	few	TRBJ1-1	TGTGCCGATGGACGGGGGAACACTGAAGCTTTCTTT	CADGRGNTEAFF